These 12 T cell receptor beta chains came from one sample sequenced in a study of cytomegalovirus exposure and HLA in healthy donors. PCR amplification relied on 60 Vbeta primers (plus 13 Jbeta primers). Here immunoSEQ multiplex PCR was the method, and the copy in TCRdb shows in-frame clones only, minus some. The sample has some 110,000 clones, around 84% seen once. Sequencing was done on a sample of PBMCs. These receptors were obtained from a man younger than 45 in good health and CMV-seronegative.

The chain carries TRBV29-1 and TRBJ2-5, with D possibly TRBD2 on 5 matching bases. Trimming stripped 5 bases from V and 2 bases from J, with 12 bases between. The length of the CDR3 is 13 residues. Germline V lookup: CDR1 SQVTM, CDR2 ANQGSEA. CDR3 residues: CSVNKPGQETQYF. The CDR3 DNA follows: TGCAGCGTTAACAAACCGGGACAAGAGACCCAGTACTTC. The full variable domain, its missing parts supplied by reference TRBV29-1 and TRBJ2-5, is SAVISQKPSRDICQRGTSLTIQCQVDSQVTMMFWYRQQPGQSLTLIATANQGSEATYESGFVIDKFPISRPNLTFSTLTVSNMSPEDSSIYLCSVNKPGQETQYFGPGTRLLVL.

This clone was observed a handful of times. This chain links TRBV5-6 with TRBJ1-5, with D unclear. Deletions cut 0 bases from V and 4 bases from J, with 5 bases between. The CDR3 consists of 13 residues. Germline-derived CDR1 and CDR2 are SGHDT and YYEEEE. CDR3 DNA: TGTGCCAGCAGCTTGGTTTATAATCAGCCCCAGCATTTT. Its translation is CASSLVYNQPQHF. Filled out from reference TRBV5-6 and TRBJ1-5, the complete variable domain reads DAGVTQSPTHLIKTRGQQVTLRCSPKSGHDTVSWYQQALGQGPQFIFQYYEEEERQRGNFPDRFSGHQFPNYSSELNVNALLLGDSALYLCASSLVYNQPQHFGDGTRLSIL.

This clone was detected only a few times. This chain uses TRBV5-8 with TRBJ1-1; unclear D gene. The V gene lost 4 bases and the J gene lost 7 bases, with 23 bases spanning the gap. CDR1 is SGHTS and CDR2 is YDEGEE in the germline V gene. The CDR3 runs 16 residues. The CDR3 reads CASSASPRGRRGEAFF. DNA of the CDR3: TGTGCCAGCAGCGCAAGCCCAAGAGGGCGACGGGGTGAAGCTTTCTTT.

This rearrangement joins TRBV6-5 to TRBJ1-2, with 8 positions matching TRBD1. With V trimmed by 7 bases and J by 8 bases, 6 bases remained unmatched. Germline-derived CDR1 and CDR2 are MNHEY and SVGAGI. This CDR3 is built from 12 residues. This CDR3 reads CASTDRAVGYTF. The DNA of the CDR3 is TGTGCCAGCACGGACAGGGCGGTGGGCTACACCTTC.

This chain links TRBV12-5 with TRBJ2-1, with 10 bases aligning to TRBD2. There are 11 residues in the CDR3. V dropped 10 bases and J dropped 6; count of bases not matched to a gene: 0. The germline gives CDR1 LGHNT, CDR2 FRNRAP. The CDR3 DNA is TGTGCTACTAGCGGGGGCAATGAGCAGTTCTTC. Its translation is CATSGGNEQFF.

V gene TRBV2 combines with J gene TRBJ1-1; D is undetermined. CDR3 length equals 13 residues. Germline CDR1 SNHLY, CDR2 FYNNEI. Trimming shortened V by 5 bases and J by 0 bases, and 7 bases separated the two germline ends. The CDR3 bases are TGTGCCAGCAGTCGTGACATGAACACTGAAGCTTTCTTT. This translates into CASSRDMNTEAFF.

The CDR3 reads CASNPVSYEQYF. In nucleotides, the CDR3 is TGTGCCAGCAACCCAGTCTCCTACGAGCAGTACTTC. The J gene is TRBJ2-7, the V gene TRBV2; D gene ambiguous. The CDR3 is made up of 12 amino acids. V was shortened by 7 bases and J by 0 bases, with 7 bases between the two germline ends. Germline V gene data show CDR1 as SNHLY and CDR2 as FYNNEI.

In its sample, this clone was seen a few times. The chain carries TRBV5-1 and TRBJ2-3; TRBD1 aligns across 7 bases. CDR3 length: 14 residues. Germline assignment: CDR1 SGHRS and CDR2 YFSETQ. J lost 8 bases, V lost 0 bases, and 6 bases had no gene match. The CDR3: CASSLGQGAGTQYF. CDR3 bases: TGCGCCAGCAGCTTGGGACAGGGAGCCGGTACGCAGTATTTT.

V usage is TRBV6-1 and J usage is TRBJ2-5; 9 bases align to TRBD2. CDR1 MNHNS and CDR2 SASEGT come from the germline V gene. The length of the CDR3 is 14 residues. V dropped 7 bases and J dropped 4; count of bases not matched to a gene: 7. For the CDR3, the DNA is TGTGCCAGCATGGGTAGCGGGAGTGGAGAGACCCAGTACTTC. It encodes CASMGSGSGETQYF.

This clone was seen a single time. The genes are TRBV5-4 and TRBJ1-6, with D possibly matching TRBD1 (6 bases). Germline values: CDR1 SGHNT, CDR2 YYREEE (reference sequence). The CDR3 runs to 17 residues. V was clipped by 0 bases and J by 6 bases, with 16 bases between them. In DNA form, the CDR3 reads TGTGCCAGCAGCTTGGCCAATACAGGGATTGCTAATTCACCCCTCCACTTT. Residues: CASSLANTGIANSPLHF.

The chain employs TRBV11-2 and TRBJ2-1, with TRBD2 matching over 8 bases. The CDR3 sequence is 18 residues long. With 0 bases clipped from V and 3 bases from J, the junction kept 10 bases outside the gene matches. Germline V gives CDR1 SGHAT, CDR2 FQNNGV. The CDR3 DNA reads TGTGCCAGCAGCTTAGATAGGAGCGGGGGCGGCCTCTACAATGAGCAGTTCTTC. Protein sequence: CASSLDRSGGGLYNEQFF.

This clone came up a few times. This sequence joins TRBV27 and TRBJ1-2; 11 bases are shared with TRBD1. Germline CDR1 MNHEY, CDR2 SMNVEV (reference sequence). The CDR3 has 19 amino acids. V trimming: 2 bases; J trimming: 5 bases; junction bases outside the gene matches: 16. CDR3 sequence (DNA): TGTGCCAGCAGTTTAAGAACGGGACAGGGGGTAGGGGCCTTATATGGCTACACCTTC. Residues: CASSLRTGQGVGALYGYTF.